This TCR beta chain was sequenced for a study of T-cell memory formation after mild COVID-19. Study observations and caveats: Clones shrinking between day 15 and 85 showed a balanced CD4/CD8 split, and those that grew later tilted toward CD4+. In pre-infection memory, a portion of responding clones appeared, which suggested that cross-reactive memory joined. Clones that contracted clustered mainly in CM and EM if CD4+ and in EMRA if CD8+.

5'RACE with constant-segment primers built TCRalpha and TCRbeta cDNA libraries with UMIs. MiXCR, applied by TCRdb to the 5' RACE reads, yields one record per CDR3 protein. The repertoire holds hundreds of thousands of distinct CDR3 sequences, with roughly 18% as singletons. This clonotype was detected only a few times. Its antigen is as yet unknown. The ends were cut back, 6 bases at V and 1 base at J, with 14 bases in the middle. The CDR3 consists of 15 residues. The specimen sequenced was PBMCs or a T cell subset sorted from them (not recorded which). The V call is TRBV12-3 or TRBV12-4, the J call TRBJ2-3; D not certain. This sequence originates from an adult woman who had mild COVID-19 (a few samples of this study predate the infection). Cell type and time point are not known. The DNA of the CDR3 is TGTGCCAGCAGCCCCCGGCCCGGCGGCACAGATACGCAGTATTTT. This gives the protein CASSPRPGGTDTQYF.